This T cell receptor (beta chain) was profiled in a study of CD8 T cells in Susac syndrome. Random hexamers were used to reverse transcribe roughly 0.45 to 1 ug of RNA. MiXCR, run by TCRdb on the immunoSEQ multiplex PCR reads, gives a single entry per CDR3 protein. The data show about 400,000 distinct CDR3 sequences, approximately 85% seen once. Each multiple sclerosis control was a treatment-naive patient with relapsing-remitting disease that was either stable or active. Sequencing was performed on CD8+ T cells from PBMCs. This receptor was taken from a human donor with multiple sclerosis.

The CDR3 DNA sequence: TGTGCCAGCAGTTTTGACAGGGGAGGCAACACTGAAGCTTTCTTT. Its translation is CASSFDRGGNTEAFF. The gene calls are TRBV6-5 and TRBJ1-1; 8 nucleotides align to TRBD1. The CDR3 runs to 15 residues. The V segment lost 4 bases and the J segment 2 bases; nucleotides outside the gene matches: 6. Germline CDR1 MNHEY, CDR2 SVGAGI.